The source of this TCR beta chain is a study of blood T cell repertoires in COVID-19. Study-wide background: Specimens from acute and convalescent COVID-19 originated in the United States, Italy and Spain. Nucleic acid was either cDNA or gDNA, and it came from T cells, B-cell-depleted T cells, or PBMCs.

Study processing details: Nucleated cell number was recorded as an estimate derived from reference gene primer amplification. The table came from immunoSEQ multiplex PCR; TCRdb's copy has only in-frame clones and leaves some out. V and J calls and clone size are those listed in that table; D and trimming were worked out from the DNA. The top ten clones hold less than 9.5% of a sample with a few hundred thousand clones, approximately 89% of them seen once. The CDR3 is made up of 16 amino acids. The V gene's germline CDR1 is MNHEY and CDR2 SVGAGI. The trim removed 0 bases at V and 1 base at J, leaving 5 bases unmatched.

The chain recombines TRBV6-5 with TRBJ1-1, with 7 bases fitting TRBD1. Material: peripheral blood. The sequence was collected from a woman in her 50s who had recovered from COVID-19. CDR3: CASSYSMGTANTEAFF. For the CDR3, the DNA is TGTGCCAGCAGTTACTCGATGGGGACAGCGAACACTGAAGCTTTCTTT.